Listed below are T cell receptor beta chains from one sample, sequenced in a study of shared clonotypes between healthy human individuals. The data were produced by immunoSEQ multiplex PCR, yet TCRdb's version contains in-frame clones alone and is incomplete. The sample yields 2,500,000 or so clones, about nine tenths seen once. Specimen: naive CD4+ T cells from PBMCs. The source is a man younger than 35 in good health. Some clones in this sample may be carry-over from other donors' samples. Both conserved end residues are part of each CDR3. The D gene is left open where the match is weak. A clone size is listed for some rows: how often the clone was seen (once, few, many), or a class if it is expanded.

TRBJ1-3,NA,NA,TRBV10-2,CASSESGGERRNTIYF,TGCGCCAGCAGTGAGTCCGGAGGGGAGCGTAGAAACACCATATATTTT
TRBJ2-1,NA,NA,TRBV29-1,CSVATGPYNEQFF,TGCAGCGTTGCTACGGGACCTTACAATGAGCAGTTCTTC
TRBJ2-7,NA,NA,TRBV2,CASSSDGGEQYF,TGTGCCAGCAGCTCGGACGGCGGGGAGCAGTACTTC
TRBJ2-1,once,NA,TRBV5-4,CASSGKGGSSYNEQFF,TGTGCCAGCAGCGGGAAAGGGGGAAGCTCCTACAATGAGCAGTTCTTC
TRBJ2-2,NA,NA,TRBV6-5,CASSYLREGGELFF,TGTGCCAGCAGTTATCTGCGGGAAGGCGGGGAGCTGTTTTTT
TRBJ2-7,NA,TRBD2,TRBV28,CASIMRLAGDEQYF,TGTGCCAGCATTATGCGACTAGCGGGAGACGAGCAGTACTTC
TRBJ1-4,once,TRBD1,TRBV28,CASSERTGGHEKLFF,TGTGCCAGCAGCGAGAGGACAGGGGGCCATGAAAAACTGTTTTTT
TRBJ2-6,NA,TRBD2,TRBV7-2,CASSVPGLASGANVLTF,TGTGCCAGCAGCGTACCGGGACTAGCATCCGGGGCCAACGTCCTGACTTTC
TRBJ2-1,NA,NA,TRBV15,CASSRSGLTNEQFF,TGTGCCTCTTCGAGGTCAGGACTAACAAATGAGCAGTTCTTC
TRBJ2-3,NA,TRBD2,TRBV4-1,CASSQGTSGRPTDTQYF,TGCGCCAGCAGCCAAGGTACTAGCGGGAGACCCACAGATACGCAGTATTTT
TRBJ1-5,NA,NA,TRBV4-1,CASSLDRATGSSNQPQHF,TGCGCCAGCAGCCTAGACCGGGCCACTGGTTCTAGCAATCAGCCCCAGCATTTT
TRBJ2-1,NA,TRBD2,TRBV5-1,CASSSGLAGAGYNEQFF,TGCGCCAGCAGCTCGGGACTAGCGGGAGCGGGCTACAATGAGCAGTTCTTC
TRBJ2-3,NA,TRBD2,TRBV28,CASRAAGGSDTQYF,TGTGCCAGCAGGGCGGCCGGGGGGTCGGATACGCAGTATTTT
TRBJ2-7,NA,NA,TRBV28,CASSTFRGSGSIEQYF,TGTGCCAGCAGTACATTCCGGGGTAGCGGAAGCATCGAGCAGTACTTC
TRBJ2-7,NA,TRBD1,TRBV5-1,CASSLVGTGTGSYEQYF,TGCGCCAGCAGCTTGGTGGGTACCGGGACAGGCTCCTACGAGCAGTACTTC
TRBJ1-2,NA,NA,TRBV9,CASSVDRTVRYGGYTF,TGTGCCAGCAGCGTAGATCGGACCGTTAGATATGGTGGCTACACCTTC
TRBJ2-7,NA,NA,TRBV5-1,CASSQGPGSEQYF,TGCGCCAGCAGCCAAGGGCCCGGGAGCGAGCAGTACTTC
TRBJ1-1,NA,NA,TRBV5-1,CASSSGVSTEAFF,TGCGCCAGCAGCTCAGGGGTGAGCACTGAAGCTTTCTTT
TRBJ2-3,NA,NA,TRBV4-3,CASSQYRVRTDTQYF,TGCGCCAGCAGCCAATACAGGGTACGCACAGATACGCAGTATTTT
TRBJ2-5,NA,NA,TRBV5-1,CASSLAGTPGETQYF,TGCGCCAGCAGCTTGGCCGGGACCCCTGGGGAGACCCAGTACTTC
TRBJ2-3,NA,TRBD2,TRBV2,CASRELGGARSDTQYF,TGTGCCAGCAGGGAACTCGGGGGGGCTAGGTCAGATACGCAGTATTTT
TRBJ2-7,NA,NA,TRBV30,CAWGGSSYEQYF,TGTGCCTGGGGGGGCAGCTCCTACGAGCAGTACTTC
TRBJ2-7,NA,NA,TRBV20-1,CSAEVNYEQYF,TGCAGTGCGGAAGTTAACTACGAGCAGTACTTC